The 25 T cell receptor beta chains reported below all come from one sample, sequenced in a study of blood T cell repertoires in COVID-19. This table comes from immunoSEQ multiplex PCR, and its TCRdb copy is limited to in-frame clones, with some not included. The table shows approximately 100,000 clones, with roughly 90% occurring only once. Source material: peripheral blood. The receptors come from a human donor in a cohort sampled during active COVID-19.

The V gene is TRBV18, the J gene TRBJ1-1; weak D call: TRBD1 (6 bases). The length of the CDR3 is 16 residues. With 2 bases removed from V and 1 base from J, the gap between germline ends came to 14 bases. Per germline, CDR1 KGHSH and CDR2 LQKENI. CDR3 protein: CASSPGIEQGNTEAFF. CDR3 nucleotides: TGTGCCAGCTCACCAGGGATAGAACAGGGGAACACTGAAGCTTTCTTT.

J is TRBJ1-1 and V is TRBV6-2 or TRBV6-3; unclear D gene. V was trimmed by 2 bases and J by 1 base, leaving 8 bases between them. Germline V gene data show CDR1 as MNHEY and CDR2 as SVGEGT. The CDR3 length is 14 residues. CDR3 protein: CASSYAGSNTEAFF. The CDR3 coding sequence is TGTGCCAGCAGTTACGCGGGATCGAACACTGAAGCTTTCTTT.

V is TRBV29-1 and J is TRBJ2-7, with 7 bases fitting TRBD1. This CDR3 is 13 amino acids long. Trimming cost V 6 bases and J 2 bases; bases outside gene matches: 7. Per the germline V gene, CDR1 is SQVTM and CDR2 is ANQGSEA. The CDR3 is CSVEDRSTYEQYF. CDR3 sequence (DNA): TGCAGCGTCGAGGACAGGTCAACCTACGAGCAGTACTTC.

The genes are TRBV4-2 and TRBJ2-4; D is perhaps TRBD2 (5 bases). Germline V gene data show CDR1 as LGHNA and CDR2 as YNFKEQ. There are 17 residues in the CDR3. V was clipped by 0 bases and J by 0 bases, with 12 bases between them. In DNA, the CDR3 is TGTGCCAGCAGCCAAGATCTCGGGGTGCTAGCCAAAAACATTCAGTACTTC. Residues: CASSQDLGVLAKNIQYF.

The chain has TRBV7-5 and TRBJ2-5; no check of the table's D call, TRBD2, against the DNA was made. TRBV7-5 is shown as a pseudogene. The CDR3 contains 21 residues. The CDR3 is CVRSLILHTSGRVSGQETQYF. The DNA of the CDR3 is TGTGTCAGAAGCTTAATCCTCCATACTAGCGGGAGGGTTTCGGGCCAAGAGACCCAGTACTTC.

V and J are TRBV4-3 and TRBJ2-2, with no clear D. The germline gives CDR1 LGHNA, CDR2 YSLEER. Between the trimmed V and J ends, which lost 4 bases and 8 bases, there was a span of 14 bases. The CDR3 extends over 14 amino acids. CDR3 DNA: TGCGCCAGCAGCCGGTCGGTTCTGGTAGGGGAGCTGTTTTTT. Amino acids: CASSRSVLVGELFF.

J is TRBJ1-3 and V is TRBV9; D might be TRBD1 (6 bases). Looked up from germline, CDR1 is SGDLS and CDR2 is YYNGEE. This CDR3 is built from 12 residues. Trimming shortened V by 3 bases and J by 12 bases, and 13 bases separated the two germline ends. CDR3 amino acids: CASSAAGADIYF. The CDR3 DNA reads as TGTGCCAGCAGCGCCGCGGGGGCGGACATATATTTT.

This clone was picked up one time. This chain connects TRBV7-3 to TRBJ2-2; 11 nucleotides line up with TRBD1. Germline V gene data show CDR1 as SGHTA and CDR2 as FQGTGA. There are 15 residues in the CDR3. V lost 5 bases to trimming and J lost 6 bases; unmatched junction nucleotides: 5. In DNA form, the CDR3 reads TGTGCCAGCAGCCCCGGGACAGGGGGGTCCGGGGAGCTGTTTTTT. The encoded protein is CASSPGTGGSGELFF.

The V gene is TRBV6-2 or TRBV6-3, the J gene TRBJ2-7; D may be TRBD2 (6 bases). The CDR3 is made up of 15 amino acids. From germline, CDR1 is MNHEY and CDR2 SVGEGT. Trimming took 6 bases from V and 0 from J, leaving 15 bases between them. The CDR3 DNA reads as TGTGCCAGCAGCCCCGGGCGGGATAGCTCCTACGAGCAGTACTTC. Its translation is CASSPGRDSSYEQYF.

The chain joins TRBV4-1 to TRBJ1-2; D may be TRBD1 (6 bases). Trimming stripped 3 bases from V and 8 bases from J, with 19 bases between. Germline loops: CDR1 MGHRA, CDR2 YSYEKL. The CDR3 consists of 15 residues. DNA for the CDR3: TGCGCCAGCAGCCACCCTCAAGGGGGGGGAGGCGGCTACACCTTC. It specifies CASSHPQGGGGGYTF.

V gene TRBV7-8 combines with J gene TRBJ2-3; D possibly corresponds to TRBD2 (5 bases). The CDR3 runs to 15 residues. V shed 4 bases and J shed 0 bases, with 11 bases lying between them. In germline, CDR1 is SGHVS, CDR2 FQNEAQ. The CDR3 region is CASSSSGTSTDTQYF. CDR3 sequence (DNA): TGTGCCAGCAGCTCCAGCGGAACTAGCACAGATACGCAGTATTTT.

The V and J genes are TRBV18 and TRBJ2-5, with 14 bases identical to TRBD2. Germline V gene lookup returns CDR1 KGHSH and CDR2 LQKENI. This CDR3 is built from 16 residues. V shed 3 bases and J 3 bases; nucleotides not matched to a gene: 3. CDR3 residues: CASSPMGLAGEETQYF. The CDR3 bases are TGTGCCAGCTCACCTATGGGACTAGCGGGGGAAGAGACCCAGTACTTC.

The CDR3 is CASSHITGATNEKLFF. The DNA for the CDR3 is TGTGCCAGCAGCCACATAACAGGGGCAACTAATGAAAAACTGTTTTTT. The genes are TRBV5-6 and TRBJ1-4; 7 nucleotides match TRBD1. J lost 0 bases, V lost 4 bases, and 6 bases had no gene match. Germline loops: CDR1 SGHDT, CDR2 YYEEEE. The length of the CDR3 is 16 residues.

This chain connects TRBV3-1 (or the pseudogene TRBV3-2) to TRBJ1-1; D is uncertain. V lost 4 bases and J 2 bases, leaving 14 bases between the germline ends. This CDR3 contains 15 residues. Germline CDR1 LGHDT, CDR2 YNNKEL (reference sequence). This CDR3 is CASSLSTLVNTEAFF. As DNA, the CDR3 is TGTGCCAGCAGCCTTAGTACTCTGGTAAACACTGAAGCTTTCTTT.

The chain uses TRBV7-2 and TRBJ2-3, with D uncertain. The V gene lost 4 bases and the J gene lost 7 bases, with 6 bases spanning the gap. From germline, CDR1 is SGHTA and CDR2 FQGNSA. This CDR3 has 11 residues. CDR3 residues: CASSSSYTQYF. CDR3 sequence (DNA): TGTGCCAGCAGCTCCTCGTATACGCAGTATTTT.

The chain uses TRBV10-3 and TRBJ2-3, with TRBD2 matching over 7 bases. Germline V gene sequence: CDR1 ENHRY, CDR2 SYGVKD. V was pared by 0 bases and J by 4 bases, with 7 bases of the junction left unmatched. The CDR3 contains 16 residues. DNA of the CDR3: TGTGCCATCAGTGAGTCCGATGCGGGAGACTCAGATACGCAGTATTTT. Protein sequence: CAISESDAGDSDTQYF.

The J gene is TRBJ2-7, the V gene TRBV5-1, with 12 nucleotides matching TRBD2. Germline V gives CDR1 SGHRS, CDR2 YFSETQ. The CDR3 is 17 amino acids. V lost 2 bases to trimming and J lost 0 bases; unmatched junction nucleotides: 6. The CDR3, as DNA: TGCGCCAGCAGCTTCGGGACTAGCGGGTTAAGCTCCTACGAGCAGTACTTC. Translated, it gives CASSFGTSGLSSYEQYF.

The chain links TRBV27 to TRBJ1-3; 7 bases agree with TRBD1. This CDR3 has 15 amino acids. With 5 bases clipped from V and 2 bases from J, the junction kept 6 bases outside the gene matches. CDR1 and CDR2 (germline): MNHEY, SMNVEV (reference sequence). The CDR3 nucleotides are TGTGCCAGCAGTCGCTCCCAGGGGGCTGGAAACACCATATATTTT. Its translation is CASSRSQGAGNTIYF.

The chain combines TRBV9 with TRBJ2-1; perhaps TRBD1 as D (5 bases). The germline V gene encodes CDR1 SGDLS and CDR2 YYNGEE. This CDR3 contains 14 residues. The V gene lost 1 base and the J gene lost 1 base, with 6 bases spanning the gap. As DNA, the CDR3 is TGTGCCAGCAGCGTACAGGGATCCTACAATGAGCAGTTCTTC. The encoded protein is CASSVQGSYNEQFF.

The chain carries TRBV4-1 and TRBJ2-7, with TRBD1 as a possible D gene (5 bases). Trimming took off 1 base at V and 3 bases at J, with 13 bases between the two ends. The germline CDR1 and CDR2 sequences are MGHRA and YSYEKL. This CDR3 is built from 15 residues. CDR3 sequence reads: CASSQAPGQFYEQYF. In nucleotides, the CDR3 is TGCGCCAGCAGCCAAGCCCCCGGACAATTCTACGAGCAGTACTTC.

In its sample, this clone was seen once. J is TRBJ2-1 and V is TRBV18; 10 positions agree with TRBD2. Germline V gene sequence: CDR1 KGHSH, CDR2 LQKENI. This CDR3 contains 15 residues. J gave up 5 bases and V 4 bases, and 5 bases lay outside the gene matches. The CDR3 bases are TGTGCCAGCTCACTATTCACTAGCGGGAACAATGAGCAGTTCTTC. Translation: CASSLFTSGNNEQFF.

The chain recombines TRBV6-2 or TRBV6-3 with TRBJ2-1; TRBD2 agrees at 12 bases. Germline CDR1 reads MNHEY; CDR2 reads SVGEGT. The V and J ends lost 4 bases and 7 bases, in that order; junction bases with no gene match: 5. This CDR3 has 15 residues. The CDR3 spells CASSSGLAGMNEQFF. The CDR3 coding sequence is TGTGCCAGCAGTTCTGGACTAGCGGGAATGAATGAGCAGTTCTTC.

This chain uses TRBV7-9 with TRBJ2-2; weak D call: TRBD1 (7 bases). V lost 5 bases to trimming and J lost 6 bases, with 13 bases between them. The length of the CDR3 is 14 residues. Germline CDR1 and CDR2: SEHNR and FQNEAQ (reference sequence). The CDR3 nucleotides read TGTGCCAGCAGCGACCAGGGGGGAGCCGGGGAGCTGTTTTTT. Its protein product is CASSDQGGAGELFF.

The CDR3 is CASSLVGEQYF. The CDR3 bases are TGTGCCAGCAGCTTAGTCGGCGAGCAGTACTTC. The chain links TRBV13 to TRBJ2-7, with D unresolved. V was cut by 1 base and J by 6 bases, with 4 bases left in between. This CDR3 comprises 11 residues. Germline CDR1 PRHDT, CDR2 FYEKMQ (reference sequence).

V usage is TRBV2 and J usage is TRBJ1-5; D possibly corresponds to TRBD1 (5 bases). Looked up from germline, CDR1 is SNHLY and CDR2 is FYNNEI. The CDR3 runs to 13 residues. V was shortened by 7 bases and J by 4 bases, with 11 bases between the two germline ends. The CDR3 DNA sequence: TGTGCCAGCACGACAGCCAGGAATCAGCCCCAGCATTTT. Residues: CASTTARNQPQHF.